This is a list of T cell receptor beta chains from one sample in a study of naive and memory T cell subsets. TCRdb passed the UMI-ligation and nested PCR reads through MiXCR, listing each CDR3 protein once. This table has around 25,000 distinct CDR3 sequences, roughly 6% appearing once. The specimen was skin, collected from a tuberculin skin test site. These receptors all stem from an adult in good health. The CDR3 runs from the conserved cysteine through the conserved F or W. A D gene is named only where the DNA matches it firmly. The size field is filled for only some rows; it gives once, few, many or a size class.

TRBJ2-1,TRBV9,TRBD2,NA,CASNDWASGGNEQFF,TGTGCCAGCAACGACTGGGCTAGCGGAGGCAATGAGCAGTTCTTC
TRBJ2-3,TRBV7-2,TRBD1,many,CASSLFAGQGGDTQYF,TGTGCCAGCAGCTTATTTGCAGGACAGGGAGGAGATACGCAGTATTTT
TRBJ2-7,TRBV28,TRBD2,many,CASNSGRANSYEQYF,TGTGCCAGCAATTCCGGGAGGGCCAACTCCTACGAGCAGTACTTC
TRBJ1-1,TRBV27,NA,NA,CASSSYRGRPEAFF,TGTGCCAGCAGTTCTTATCGGGGTCGGCCTGAAGCTTTCTTT
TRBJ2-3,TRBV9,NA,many,CASSVEFYDTDTQYF,TGTGCCAGCAGCGTAGAGTTCTACGACACAGATACGCAGTATTTT
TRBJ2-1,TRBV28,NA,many,CASRRQDLYNEQFF,TGTGCCAGCAGGCGACAGGACCTCTACAATGAGCAGTTCTTC
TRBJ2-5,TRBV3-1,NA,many,CASSQDRVRWSGETQYF,TGTGCCAGCAGCCAAGACAGGGTGAGATGGAGCGGGGAGACCCAGTACTTC
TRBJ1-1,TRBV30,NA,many,CAWSVNTVVNTEAFF,TGTGCCTGGAGTGTGAACACAGTAGTGAACACTGAAGCTTTCTTT
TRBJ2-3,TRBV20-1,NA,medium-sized,CSADIGRGLKDTQYF,TGCAGTGCAGATATCGGGAGAGGCTTGAAAGATACGCAGTATTTT
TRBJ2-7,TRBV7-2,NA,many,CASSTLDEQYF,TGTGCCAGCAGCACCCTTGACGAGCAGTACTTC
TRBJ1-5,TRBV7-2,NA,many,CASSIKDGNQPQHF,TGTGCCAGCAGCATAAAAGATGGCAATCAGCCCCAGCATTTT
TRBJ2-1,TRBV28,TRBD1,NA,CASSEDRGIVLYYNEQFF,TGTGCCAGCAGTGAGGACAGGGGGATAGTTCTTTACTACAATGAGCAGTTCTTC
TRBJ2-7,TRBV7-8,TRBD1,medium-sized,CASSLVGQGAYEQYF,TGTGCCAGCAGCTTAGTTGGGCAGGGGGCCTACGAGCAGTACTTC
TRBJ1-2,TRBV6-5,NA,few,CASSYGEEYGYTF,TGTGCCAGCAGTTACGGAGAAGAATACGGCTACACCTTC
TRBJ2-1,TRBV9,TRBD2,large,CASSPQGLAVYNEQFF,TGTGCCAGCAGCCCACAAGGACTAGCGGTATACAATGAGCAGTTCTTC
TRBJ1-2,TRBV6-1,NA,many,CASSEDLSDGYTF,TGTGCCAGCAGTGAGGACTTATCGGACGGCTACACCTTC
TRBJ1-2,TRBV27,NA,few,CASSRMYGYTF,TGTGCCAGCAGCCGCATGTATGGCTACACCTTC
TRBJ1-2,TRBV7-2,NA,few,CASSRPADEINYGYTF,TGTGCCAGCAGCCGCCCGGCAGATGAGATTAACTATGGCTACACCTTC
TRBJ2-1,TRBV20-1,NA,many,CSARGPPRDEQFF,TGCAGTGCTAGAGGCCCCCCCCGGGATGAGCAGTTCTTC
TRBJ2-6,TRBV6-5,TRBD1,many,CASSYGTGDGANVLTF,TGTGCCAGCAGTTACGGGACAGGGGATGGGGCCAACGTCCTGACTTTC
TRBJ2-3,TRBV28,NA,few,CASSLRTEGTDTQYF,TGTGCCAGCAGCCTAAGGACAGAAGGCACAGATACGCAGTATTTT
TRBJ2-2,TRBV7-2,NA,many,CASSKTSGIRELFF,TGTGCCAGCAGTAAGACAAGTGGGATTCGGGAGCTGTTTTTT
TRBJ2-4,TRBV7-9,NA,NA,CASSLERGDIQYF,TGTGCCAGCAGCCTCGAAAGGGGGGACATTCAGTACTTC
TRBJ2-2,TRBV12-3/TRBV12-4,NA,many,CASRSGDYTGELFF,TGTGCCAGCAGATCAGGGGACTACACCGGGGAGCTGTTTTTT
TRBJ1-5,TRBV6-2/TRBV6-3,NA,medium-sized,CASNPGHHSNQPQHF,TGTGCCAGCAACCCGGGACATCATAGCAATCAGCCCCAGCATTTT
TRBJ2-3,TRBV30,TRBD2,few,CAWSTSGTRNTQYF,TGTGCCTGGAGTACTAGCGGGACGAGGAATACGCAGTATTTT
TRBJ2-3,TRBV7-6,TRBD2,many,CASSFSSGSPVKADTQYF,TGTGCCAGCAGCTTTTCTAGCGGGAGTCCTGTTAAGGCAGATACGCAGTATTTT
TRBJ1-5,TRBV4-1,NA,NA,CASSQDYTPGEPQHF,TGCGCCAGCAGCCAAGATTACACACCAGGAGAGCCCCAGCATTTT
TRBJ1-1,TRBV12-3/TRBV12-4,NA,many,CASSLGTENTEAFF,TGTGCCAGCAGTTTAGGGACAGAGAACACTGAAGCTTTCTTT
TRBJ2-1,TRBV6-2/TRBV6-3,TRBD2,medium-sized,CASSSSGDSYNEQFF,TGTGCCAGCAGTTCTAGCGGGGATTCCTACAATGAGCAGTTCTTC
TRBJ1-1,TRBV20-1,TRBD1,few,CSAPRGGTRTEAFF,TGCAGTGCTCCTAGAGGGGGCACAAGGACTGAAGCTTTCTTT
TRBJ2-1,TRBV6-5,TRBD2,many,CASSYSSGKNEQFF,TGTGCCAGCAGTTACTCTAGCGGGAAAAATGAGCAGTTCTTC
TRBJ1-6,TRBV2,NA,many,CASRRTVKSPLHF,TGTGCCAGCAGACGGACAGTTAAGTCACCCCTCCACTTT
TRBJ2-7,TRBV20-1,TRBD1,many,CSARGDSPRAYEQYF,TGCAGTGCTAGAGGGGACAGTCCCCGGGCGTACGAGCAGTACTTC
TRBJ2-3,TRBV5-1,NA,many,CASSFSGGTDTQYF,TGCGCCAGCAGCTTTAGCGGAGGCACAGATACGCAGTATTTT
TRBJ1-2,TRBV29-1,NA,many,CSVGSVFGGVYGYTF,TGCAGCGTTGGCTCAGTTTTTGGGGGAGTCTATGGCTACACCTTC
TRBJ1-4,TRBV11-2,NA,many,CASSRNQEGKLFF,TGTGCCAGCAGCCGTAACCAAGAAGGAAAACTGTTTTTT
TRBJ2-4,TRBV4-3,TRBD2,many,CASSQVGTSGRYIQYF,TGCGCCAGCAGCCAAGTTGGGACTAGCGGGAGATACATTCAGTACTTC
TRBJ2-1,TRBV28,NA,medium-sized,CASSTGNNEQFF,TGTGCCAGCAGTACAGGGAACAATGAGCAGTTCTTC
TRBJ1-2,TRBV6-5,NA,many,CASIKAGSYGYTF,TGTGCCAGCATCAAAGCGGGCAGCTATGGCTACACCTTC
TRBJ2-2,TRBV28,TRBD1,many,CASSSRQGWPGELFF,TGTGCCAGCAGTTCCAGACAGGGTTGGCCCGGGGAGCTGTTTTTT
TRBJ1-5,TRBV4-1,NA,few,CASSQDPIPTGIRLSHQPQHF,TGCGCCAGCAGCCAAGATCCCATTCCCACAGGGATCCGTTTAAGCCATCAGCCCCAGCATTTT
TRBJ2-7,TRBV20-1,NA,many,CSAREAIRKYEQYF,TGCAGTGCTAGAGAAGCGATCCGGAAGTACGAGCAGTACTTC
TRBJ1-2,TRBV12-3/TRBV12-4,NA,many,CASRTGPTAAGGYTF,TGTGCCAGCAGAACGGGCCCGACAGCGGCGGGTGGCTACACCTTC
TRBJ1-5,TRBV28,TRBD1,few,CASSSILGQGNQPQHF,TGTGCCAGCAGTTCTATCCTCGGACAGGGCAATCAGCCCCAGCATTTT
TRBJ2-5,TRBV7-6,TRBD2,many,CASSSTGTSGSKTQYF,TGTGCCAGCAGCTCGACCGGGACTAGCGGGAGTAAGACCCAGTACTTC
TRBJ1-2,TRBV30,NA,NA,CAWNNYINYGYTF,TGTGCCTGGAACAATTATATTAACTATGGCTACACCTTC